This TCR beta chain was identified in a study of cytomegalovirus exposure and HLA in healthy donors. Study summary: HLA-typed donors were the source of around 85 million unique TCRs held in an early data release.

This clone was observed a handful of times. Its antigen is undetermined. Primers: 60 Vbeta forward and 13 Jbeta reverse. Produced via immunoSEQ multiplex PCR; TCRdb's table is partial and in-frame only. The data hold roughly 200,000 clones, with about two thirds observed a single time. The study's findings and limits: Several of the most significant clusters were apparently associated with common viral pathogens in a later analysis. In all likelihood, a cluster of highly shared sequence variants was a sequencing artifact.

This CDR3 region has 13 residues. Looked up from germline, CDR1 is SGHVS and CDR2 is FNYEAQ. V was pared by 10 bases and J by 3 bases, with 6 bases of the junction left unmatched. This receptor was obtained from a man aged 40-55 years in good health and CMV-seropositive. V gene TRBV7-6 combines with J gene TRBJ2-7; 10 bases agree with TRBD1. The source material was PBMCs. CDR3 nucleotide sequence: TGTGCCAATTCGGGGACAGGGGACTACGAGCAGTACTTC. Its translation is CANSGTGDYEQYF. The full variable domain, rest sourced from reference TRBV7-6 and TRBJ2-7, is GAGVSQSPRYKVTKRGQDVALRCDPISGHVSLYWYRQALGQGPEFLTYFNYEAQQDKSGLPNDRFSAERPEGSISTLTIQRTEQRDSAMYRCANSGTGDYEQYFGPGTRLTVT.